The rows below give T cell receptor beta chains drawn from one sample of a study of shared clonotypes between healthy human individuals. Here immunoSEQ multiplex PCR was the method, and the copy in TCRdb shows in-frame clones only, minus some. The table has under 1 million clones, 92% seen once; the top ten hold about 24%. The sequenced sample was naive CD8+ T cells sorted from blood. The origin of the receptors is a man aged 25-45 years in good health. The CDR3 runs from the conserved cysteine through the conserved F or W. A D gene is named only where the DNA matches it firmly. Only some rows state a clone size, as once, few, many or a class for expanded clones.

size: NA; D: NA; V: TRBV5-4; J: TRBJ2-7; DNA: TGTGCCAGCAGCTATACCGGGACCGCAACTTACGAGCAGTACTTC; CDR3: CASSYTGTATYEQYF
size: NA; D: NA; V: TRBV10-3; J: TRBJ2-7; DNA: TGTGCCATCAGTGAGTCTCTCTTCTTACAGCAGGGCCAATCCTACGAGCAGTACTTC; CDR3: CAISESLFLQQGQSYEQYF
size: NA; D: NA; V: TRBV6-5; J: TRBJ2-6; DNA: TGTGCCAGCAGCCCGGGTGAGTGGGGGGCCAACGTCCTGACTTTC; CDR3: CASSPGEWGANVLTF
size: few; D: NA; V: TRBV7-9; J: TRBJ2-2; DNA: TGTGCCAGCAGCCAGGCCGGGACTCCAAACACCGGGGAGCTGTTTTTT; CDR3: CASSQAGTPNTGELFF
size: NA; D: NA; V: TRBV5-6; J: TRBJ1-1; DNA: TGTGCCAGCAGCTCATATTACAGGGTCACTGAAGCTTTCTTT; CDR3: CASSSYYRVTEAFF
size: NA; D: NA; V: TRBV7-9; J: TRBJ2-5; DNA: TGTGCCAGCAGCTCCACCGCGGGCCTGGGAGAGACCCAGTACTTC; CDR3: CASSSTAGLGETQYF
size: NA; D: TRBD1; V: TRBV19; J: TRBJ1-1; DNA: TGTGCCAGTAGCACCAAAGCGACAGGGTCTGAAGCTTTCTTT; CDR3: CASSTKATGSEAFF
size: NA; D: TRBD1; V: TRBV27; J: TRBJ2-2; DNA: TGTGCCAGCAGTTTTTGGACAGGGGGAGCATCCGGGGAGCTGTTTTTT; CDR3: CASSFWTGGASGELFF
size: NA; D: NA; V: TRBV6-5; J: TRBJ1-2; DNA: TGTGCCAGCAGTTACTCGAAGGGGGGAACGAACTATGGCTACACCTTC; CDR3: CASSYSKGGTNYGYTF
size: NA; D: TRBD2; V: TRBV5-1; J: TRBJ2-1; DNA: TGCGCCAGCGGCTTGATGGGACTAGCGGGAGCCAATGAGCAGTTCTTC; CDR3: CASGLMGLAGANEQFF
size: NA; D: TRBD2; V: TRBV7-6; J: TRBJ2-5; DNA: TGTGCCAGCAGCAAACTAGCGGCCCAAGAGACCCAGTACTTC; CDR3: CASSKLAAQETQYF
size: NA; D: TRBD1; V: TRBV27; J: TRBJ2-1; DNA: TGTGCCAGCAGTGGACAGGGGGTAATGAATGAGCAGTTCTTC; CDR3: CASSGQGVMNEQFF
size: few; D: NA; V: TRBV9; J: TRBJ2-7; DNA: TGTGCCAGCAGCGGTGGGACTGTATACGAGCAGTACTTC; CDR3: CASSGGTVYEQYF
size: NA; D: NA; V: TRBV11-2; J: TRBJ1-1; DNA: TGTGCCAGCAGCTTAGACTGGCAGGGAGGTACTGAAGCTTTCTTT; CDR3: CASSLDWQGGTEAFF
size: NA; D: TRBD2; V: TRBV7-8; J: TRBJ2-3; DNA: TGTGCCAGCAGCTTACCCACAGCGGGAGCCGAAGATACGCAGTATTTT; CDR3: CASSLPTAGAEDTQYF
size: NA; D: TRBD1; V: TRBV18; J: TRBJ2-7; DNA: TGTGCCAGCTCACCAAACCGGGACAGGACGTCCTACGAGCAGTACTTC; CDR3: CASSPNRDRTSYEQYF
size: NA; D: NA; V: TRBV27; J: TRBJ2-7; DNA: TGTGCCAGCAGTTCCGGGTCCTACGAGCAGTACTTC; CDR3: CASSSGSYEQYF
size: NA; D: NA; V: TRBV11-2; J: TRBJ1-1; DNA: TGTGCCAGCAGCTCCCGACTGGGCGGGGGCACTGAAGCTTTCTTT; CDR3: CASSSRLGGGTEAFF
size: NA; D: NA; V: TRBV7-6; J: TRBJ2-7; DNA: TGTGCCAGCAGCCTAGACAACTACGAGCAGTACTTC; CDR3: CASSLDNYEQYF
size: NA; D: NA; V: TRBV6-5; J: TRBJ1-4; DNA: TGTGCCAGCAGTGCAACAGGGTCGGATAATGAAAAACTGTTTTTT; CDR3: CASSATGSDNEKLFF
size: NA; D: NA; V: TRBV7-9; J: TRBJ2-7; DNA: TGTGCCAGCAGCTTAGTTGGTGGCGGAGACTTGTCCTACGAGCAGTACTTC; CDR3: CASSLVGGGDLSYEQYF
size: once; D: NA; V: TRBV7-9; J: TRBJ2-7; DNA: TGTGCCAGCAGCTCAGGATATTCCTACGAGCAGTACTTC; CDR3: CASSSGYSYEQYF
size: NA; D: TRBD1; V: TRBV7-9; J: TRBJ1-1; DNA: TGTGCCAGCAGCCCACCGGGACAGGGGATTCCCATGAACACTGAAGCTTTCTTT; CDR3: CASSPPGQGIPMNTEAFF
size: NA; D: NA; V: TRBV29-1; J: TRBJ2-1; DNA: TGCAGCGTTGATGATTATGGGAGTTACAATGAGCAGTTCTTC; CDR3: CSVDDYGSYNEQFF
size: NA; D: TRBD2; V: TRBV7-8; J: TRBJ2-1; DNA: TGTGCCAGCAGCTTGTCCTCGGGAGGGCCCGCGCGAAGCAATGAGCAGTTCTTC; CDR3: CASSLSSGGPARSNEQFF
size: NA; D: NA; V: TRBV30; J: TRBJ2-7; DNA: TGTGCCTGGAGTGGAGCTTACGAGCAGTACTTC; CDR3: CAWSGAYEQYF
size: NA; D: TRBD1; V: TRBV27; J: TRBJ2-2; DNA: TGTGCCAGCAGTTTGAGCAATGCCGGGACAGAGGAGCTGTTTTTT; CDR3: CASSLSNAGTEELFF
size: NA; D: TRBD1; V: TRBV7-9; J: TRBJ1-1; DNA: TGTGCCAGCAGTGACCGGGACAGGGGGCTCACTGAAGCTTTCTTT; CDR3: CASSDRDRGLTEAFF
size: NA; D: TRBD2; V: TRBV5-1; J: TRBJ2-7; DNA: TGCGCCAGCAGCTTGGGGCTGGGACTAGCGGCCTACGAGCAGTACTTC; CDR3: CASSLGLGLAAYEQYF
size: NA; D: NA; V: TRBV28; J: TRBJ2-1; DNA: TGTGCCAGCACATGGACAGAGGCCTACAATGAGCAGTTCTTC; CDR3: CASTWTEAYNEQFF
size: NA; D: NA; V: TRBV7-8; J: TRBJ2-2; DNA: TGTGCCAGCAGGCCCCCACTTTTAAGGTCCGCTAACACCGGGGAGCTGTTTTTT; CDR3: CASRPPLLRSANTGELFF
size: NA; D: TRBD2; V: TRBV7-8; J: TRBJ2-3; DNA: TGTGCCAGCAGCATTGGACTAGCGGGAGCAACAGATACGCAGTATTTT; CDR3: CASSIGLAGATDTQYF
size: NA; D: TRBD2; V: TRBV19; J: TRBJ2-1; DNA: TGTGCCAGTAGTATCACTAGCGGGTCGGACTCCTACAATGAGCAGTTCTTC; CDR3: CASSITSGSDSYNEQFF
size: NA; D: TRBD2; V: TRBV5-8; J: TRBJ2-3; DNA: TGTGCCAGCAGCTTACTAGCGGGAGGTCCAGCTAGCACAGATACGCAGTATTTT; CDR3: CASSLLAGGPASTDTQYF
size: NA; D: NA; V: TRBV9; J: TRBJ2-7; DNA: TGTGCCAGCAGCAGGGGCCACGAGCAGTACTTC; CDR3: CASSRGHEQYF